Sequencing of this T cell receptor (beta chain) was carried out in a study of cytomegalovirus exposure and HLA in healthy donors. V was pared by 3 bases and J by 3 bases, with 5 bases between. Germline CDR1 and CDR2: GTSNPN and SVGIG (reference sequence). This CDR3 has 11 amino acids. A multiplex PCR was run with 60 Vbeta primers and 13 Jbeta primers. Assay used: immunoSEQ multiplex PCR; TCRdb lists only in-frame clones, some missing. The table records about 120,000 clones, 80% of them present only once. The TCR comes from a female donor in good health and CMV-seropositive. Sequenced sample: PBMCs. The chain carries TRBV30 and TRBJ1-1; TRBD1 might be the D (5 bases). The CDR3 nucleotides are TGTGCCTGGAGAGGGGACACTGAAGCTTTCTTT. Translated, it gives CAWRGDTEAFF.